The rows below give T cell receptor beta chains drawn from one sample of a study of shared clonotypes between healthy human individuals. Here immunoSEQ multiplex PCR was the method, and the copy in TCRdb shows in-frame clones only, minus some. The sample lists about half a million clones, over 60% seen once, with about 12% in the top ten. The sample taken for sequencing was PBMCs. These receptors came from a middle-aged woman in good health. Some clones in this sample may be carry-over from other donors' samples. Both conserved end residues are trimmed from each CDR3.

TRBJ2-1,TRBV4-1,ASSQPGRGIYEQF
TRBJ2-1,TRBV15,ATSDRREGYNEQF
TRBJ2-7,TRBV11-1,ASSLGWQGGTYEQY
TRBJ2-7,TRBV28,ASGPPGSTYEQY
TRBJ2-7,TRBV7-6,ASSPGGAAYEQY
TRBJ2-1,TRBV11-3,ASSLNRDKYNEQF
TRBJ2-2,TRBV5-1,ASSSLTGNTGELF
TRBJ2-7,TRBV28,ASSLCVQGGDTGEQY
TRBJ2-3,TRBV6-5,AARAPGGTDTQY
TRBJ1-6,TRBV5-4,ASRNGQVAQSPLH
TRBJ1-3,TRBV7-9,ASSPGAGNTIY
TRBJ2-1,TRBV10-3,AIRRTGDSYNEQF
TRBJ1-2,TRBV10-3,AISGDSYGYT
TRBJ2-7,TRBV15,ATSTNRGITYEQY
TRBJ1-1,TRBV10-1,ASSRTGRTEAF
TRBJ2-7,TRBV7-9,ASTDTPQGSVEQY
NA,TRBV2,ASSWTSGTYEQY
TRBJ2-7,TRBV27,ATTDVGGSYEQY
TRBJ1-5,TRBV29-1,SVEYSANQPQH
TRBJ2-1,TRBV7-9,ASNRGGGPYNEQF
TRBJ2-3,TRBV5-1,ASSLERSGPSTDTQY
TRBJ1-1,TRBV18,ASSPIQGGTEAF
TRBJ2-6,TRBV28,ASRETVPGANVLT
TRBJ2-7,TRBV28,ASSINYEQY
TRBJ1-4,TRBV5-6,ASSYGLATNEKLF
TRBJ2-5,TRBV5-1,ASSLLETQY
TRBJ1-4,TRBV30,AWSGITTNEKLF
TRBJ1-2,TRBV5-1,ASSPLGNYGYT
TRBJ1-2,TRBV6-1,ASRNSTLYGYT
TRBJ1-5,TRBV28,AARPFLRGQPQH
TRBJ2-2,TRBV19,ASSRLAGDIGELF
TRBJ1-1,TRBV7-2,ASSKRTDGTEAF
TRBJ1-4,TRBV18,ASSPQGPNEKLF
TRBJ2-1,TRBV6-1,ASNRGHSSYNEQF
TRBJ2-7,TRBV27,ASSPVGGTYEQY
TRBJ2-7,TRBV27,ASRPSGRVGKNYEQY
TRBJ2-2,TRBV4-1,ASSPRERSNTGELF
TRBJ2-7,TRBV5-1,ASSLGPLASSYEQY
TRBJ2-6,TRBV7-9,ASSSASGANVLT
TRBJ2-1,TRBV9,ASSVVPGGFDEQF
TRBJ2-1,TRBV28,ASLNGLAGHNEQF
TRBJ1-2,TRBV7-9,ASSAGQLLNYGYT
TRBJ1-1,TRBV14,ASSQVMGGTEAF
TRBJ2-7,TRBV4-3,ASGQDRTGEQY
TRBJ2-3,TRBV6-6,ASSYTPGLRTDTQY
TRBJ2-5,TRBV2,ASSESPGKETQY
TRBJ2-1,TRBV28,AITTPDSYNEQF
TRBJ2-1,TRBV19,ASSMRPGGSSYNEQF
TRBJ2-3,TRBV7-9,ASSLLVAQTSDTQY
TRBJ2-1,TRBV5-1,ASRGNGPNNEQF
TRBJ2-7,TRBV28,ASSLEGLTYEQY
TRBJ2-5,TRBV7-8,ASSLGLRDSEETQY
TRBJ2-1,TRBV10-2,ASSGQEF
TRBJ2-7,TRBV9,ASSVSGAHSYEQY
TRBJ1-1,TRBV28,ASSIPGGKNTEAF
TRBJ2-4,TRBV7-9,ASGSQAENIQY
TRBJ2-7,TRBV7-8,ASSLVSYLASGSYEQY
TRBJ2-7,TRBV5-8,ASSLEESYEQY